Sequencing of this TCR beta chain was carried out in a study of response to subunit inactivated influenza vaccine. Findings and limits, study-wide: Authors suggested each seasonal flu vaccination may recruit only limited numbers of new T cells.

The V segment lost 1 base and the J segment 4 bases; nucleotides outside the gene matches: 4. The CDR3 loop spans 14 amino acids. Germline loops: CDR1 MNHEY, CDR2 SVGEGT. A single record per CDR3 protein comes from TCRdb applying MiXCR to the RT-PCR reads. The sample consists of 150,000 to 200,000 distinct CDR3 sequences, approximately 11% of them appearing once. This clonotype occurred a few times. Its antigen is not known. This chain uses TRBV6-2 or TRBV6-3 with TRBJ2-7; 7 nucleotides line up with TRBD2. The receptor was isolated from a man between 50 and 69 years old who received an inactivated influenza vaccine. The source material was CD8+ T cells sorted from PBMCs, sampled less than 30 months after vaccination. CDR3 protein: CASSYWAGAYEQYF. The CDR3 DNA reads TGTGCCAGCAGTTACTGGGCGGGAGCTTACGAGCAGTACTTC.